A single sample is the source of the 17 T cell receptor beta chains below, sequenced in a study of T cells in Graves' hyperthyroidism and ophthalmopathy. RNA transcripts served as the template for amplifying TCR beta CDR3 regions. RT-PCR in the first round (using the HTBI primer set) targeted the TCR CDR3. TCRdb re-derived calls from the multiplex PCR reads in MiXCR, one entry per CDR3 protein. The data show about 530,000 distinct CDR3 sequences, approximately 17% seen once. The sequenced sample consisted of blood. The receptors originated from a woman between 18 and 30 years old with Graves' ophthalmopathy.

This clonotype was seen repeatedly, ten times or more. The chain couples TRBV27 to TRBJ2-3; D gene unclear. The germline V gene encodes CDR1 MNHEY and CDR2 SMNVEV (reference sequence). With 3 bases removed from V and 2 bases from J, the gap between germline ends came to 6 bases. CDR3 size: 13 residues. The CDR3 loop reads CASSLTTTDTQYF. CDR3 nucleotide sequence: TGTGCCAGCAGTTTGACCACCACAGATACGCAGTATTTT.

This chain links TRBV15 with TRBJ2-7; D assignment may be TRBD1 or TRBD2 (5 bases each). V lost 4 bases and J lost 6, with 22 bases in between. From germline, CDR1 is LNHNV and CDR2 YYDKDF (reference sequence). This CDR3 is built from 16 residues. CDR3 sequence (DNA): TGTGCCACCAGCACGTCGTTCCGGGACGGAGGTCTCGAGCAGTACTTC. This sequence encodes CATSTSFRDGGLEQYF.

The chain carries TRBV9 and TRBJ2-5, with 8 bases aligning to TRBD2. Germline CDR1 and CDR2: SGDLS and YYNGEE. CDR3 length: 15 amino acids. V trimming: 3 bases; J trimming: 5 bases; junction bases outside the gene matches: 9. CDR3 sequence: CASSGSGSTTETQYF. CDR3 DNA sequence: TGTGCCAGCAGCGGGAGCGGGAGTACAACGGAGACCCAGTACTTC.

The chain employs TRBV6-1 and TRBJ2-7, with 10 bases aligning to TRBD1. Germline V CDR1 and CDR2: MNHNS, SASEGT. V shed 6 bases, J shed 2 bases, and the junction held 7 bases outside the gene matches. This CDR3 region has 15 residues. The CDR3 bases are TGTGCCAGCAGCCAGGGACAGGGGTTCACCTACGAGCAGTACTTC. Translation: CASSQGQGFTYEQYF.

The V gene is TRBV12-3 or TRBV12-4, the J gene TRBJ2-3; no reliable D call. This CDR3 region has 13 residues. V was pared by 2 bases and J by 8 bases, with 11 bases between. CDR3 nucleotide sequence: TGTGCCAGCAGTTTATTTTCGCAAGTTACGCAGTATTTT. This sequence encodes CASSLFSQVTQYF.

A few counts support this clonotype. The chain has TRBV9 and TRBJ2-6; 7 bases are shared with TRBD2. Germline CDR1 reads SGDLS; CDR2 reads YYNGEE. The CDR3 is 20 residues long. V shed 0 bases, J shed 0 bases, and the junction held 12 bases outside the gene matches. The CDR3 region has the DNA TGTGCCAGCAGCGTAGCTATCCCCAGCGGGGACTACTCTGGGGCCAACGTCCTGACTTTC. It is translated as CASSVAIPSGDYSGANVLTF.

This clonotype was counted at least ten times. This sequence joins TRBV2 and TRBJ2-5; D tentatively reads TRBD1 or TRBD2 (6 bases each). There are 16 residues in the CDR3. Germline V CDR1 and CDR2: SNHLY, FYNNEI. Between the trimmed V and J ends, which lost 1 base and 2 bases, there was a span of 14 bases. The DNA of the CDR3 is TGTGCCAGCAGTGAAGGGGGGGCAGGGTTACAAGAGACCCAGTACTTC. The encoded protein is CASSEGGAGLQETQYF. Variable domain in full (rest from reference TRBV2 and TRBJ2-5): EPEVTQTPSHQVTQMGQEVILRCVPISNHLYFYWYRQILGQKVEFLVSFYNNEISEKSEIFDDQFSVERPDGSNFTLKIRSTKLEDSAMYFCASSEGGAGLQETQYFGPGTRLLVL.

The genes are TRBV4-1 and TRBJ2-7, with D possibly matching TRBD1 (6 bases). This CDR3 is 16 amino acids long. Trimming shortened V by 0 bases and J by 2 bases, and 14 bases separated the two germline ends. The V gene's germline CDR1 is MGHRA and CDR2 YSYEKL. The DNA of the CDR3 is TGCGCCAGCAGCCAAGATAGTCCAGGGACACCCTACGAGCAGTACTTC. This translates into CASSQDSPGTPYEQYF.

The genes are TRBV20-1 and TRBJ1-1; the match to TRBD1 covers 10 bases. The length of the CDR3 is 16 residues. CDR1 DFQATT and CDR2 SNEGSKA come from the germline V gene (reference sequence). V lost 6 bases to trimming and J lost 0 bases; unmatched junction nucleotides: 10. For the CDR3, the DNA is TGCAGTGCAGAGACAGGACAGGGGGGACTGAACACTGAAGCTTTCTTT. Translating gives CSAETGQGGLNTEAFF.

This clonotype was seen a few times. The J gene is TRBJ1-2, the V gene TRBV3-1; D gene ambiguous. The CDR3 has 17 residues. The V gene lost 0 bases and the J gene lost 2 bases, with 16 bases spanning the gap. The germline gives CDR1 LGHDT, CDR2 YNNKEL (reference sequence). The CDR3 region is CASSQDGQAGANYGYTF. The CDR3 nucleotides read TGTGCCAGCAGCCAAGATGGGCAGGCAGGAGCAAACTATGGCTACACCTTC.

The table lists this clonotype with a few counts. This rearrangement joins TRBV28 to TRBJ2-6; tentative D call: TRBD1 (5 bases). With 5 bases removed from V and 4 bases from J, the gap between germline ends came to 12 bases. CDR3 length: 15 residues. Germline V lookup: CDR1 MDHEN, CDR2 SYDVKM. Here the CDR3 reads CASSVRADGANVLTF. The CDR3 DNA reads as TGTGCCAGCAGTGTCAGGGCGGACGGGGCCAACGTCCTGACTTTC.

Comments on this clonotype: With a much larger clone just one base away, this may be a read error. This sequence joins TRBV18 and TRBJ2-2, with no clear D. This CDR3 spans 13 amino acids. The V gene's germline CDR1 is KGHSH and CDR2 LQKENI. The CDR3 reads CAGSPPSVAELFF. Here the CDR3 DNA reads TGTGCCGGCTCACCACCGTCGGTCGCGGAGCTGTTTTTT.

Ten or more counts support this clonotype. The chain links TRBV11-1 to TRBJ1-1; TRBD1 aligns across 9 bases. The CDR3 is 15 amino acids. Trimming at V came to 5 bases and at J to 0 bases, leaving 4 bases not matched to a gene. CDR1 is SGHAT and CDR2 is FQDESV in the germline V gene (reference sequence). CDR3 in DNA: TGTGCCAGCAGCCAACAGGGGGCAATGAACACTGAAGCTTTCTTT. Protein: CASSQQGAMNTEAFF.

This clonotype has a count of ten or more. The rearrangement joins TRBV28 to TRBJ2-3; 10 bases match TRBD1. With 4 bases clipped from V and 7 bases from J, the junction kept 8 bases outside the gene matches. From germline, CDR1 is MDHEN and CDR2 SYDVKM. This CDR3 comprises 15 residues. This CDR3 reads CASSSGTGVRYTQYF. As DNA, the CDR3 is TGTGCCAGCAGTTCGGGGACAGGGGTCCGTTATACGCAGTATTTT.

This clonotype was picked up a small number of times. The chain couples TRBV7-3 to TRBJ1-3; perhaps TRBD1 as D (6 bases). CDR1 and CDR2 from the germline V gene are SGHTA and FQGTGA. This CDR3 has 13 residues. Between the trimmed V and J ends, which lost 5 bases and 8 bases, there was a span of 13 bases. The CDR3 region has the DNA TGTGCCAGCAGCAGATCGGGGGCAGACACCATATATTTT. Its protein product is CASSRSGADTIYF.

This clonotype was picked up many times. The gene calls are TRBV11-2 and TRBJ2-5; 7 bases are shared with TRBD2. CDR1 is SGHAT and CDR2 is FQNNGV in the germline V gene. CDR3 size: 15 residues. The ends lost 0 bases at V and 5 bases at J; junction bases unmatched: 6. The chain's CDR3 is CASSLEMTSWETQYF. CDR3 DNA: TGTGCCAGCAGCTTAGAAATGACTAGCTGGGAGACCCAGTACTTC.

This clonotype has at least ten counts. This chain links TRBV10-3 with TRBJ2-1, with unresolved D. This CDR3 is built from 14 residues. In germline, CDR1 is ENHRY, CDR2 SYGVKD. The germline V and J ends were trimmed by 0 bases and 5 bases, with 8 bases remaining between them. DNA of the CDR3: TGTGCCATCAGTGAGTCGGGAAGACACAATGAGCAGTTCTTC. It codes for CAISESGRHNEQFF.